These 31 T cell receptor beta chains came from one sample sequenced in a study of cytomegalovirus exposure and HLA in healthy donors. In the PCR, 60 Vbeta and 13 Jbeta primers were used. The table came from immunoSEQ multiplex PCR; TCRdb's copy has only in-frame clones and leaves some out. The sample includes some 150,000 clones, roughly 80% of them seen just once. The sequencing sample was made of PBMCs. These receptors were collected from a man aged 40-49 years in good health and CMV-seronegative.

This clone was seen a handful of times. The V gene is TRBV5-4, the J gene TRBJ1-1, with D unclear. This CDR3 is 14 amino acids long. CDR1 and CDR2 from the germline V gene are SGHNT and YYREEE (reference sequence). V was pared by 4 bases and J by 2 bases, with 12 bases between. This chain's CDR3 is CASSPVGRNTEAFF. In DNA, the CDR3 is TGTGCCAGCAGCCCGGTTGGGCGTAACACTGAAGCTTTCTTT.

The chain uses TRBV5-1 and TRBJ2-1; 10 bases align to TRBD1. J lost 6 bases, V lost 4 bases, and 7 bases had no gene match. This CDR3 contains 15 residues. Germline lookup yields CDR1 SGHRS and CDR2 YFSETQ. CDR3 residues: CASSPLGTGVNEQFF. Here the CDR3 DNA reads TGCGCCAGCAGCCCTCTCGGGACAGGGGTCAATGAGCAGTTCTTC.

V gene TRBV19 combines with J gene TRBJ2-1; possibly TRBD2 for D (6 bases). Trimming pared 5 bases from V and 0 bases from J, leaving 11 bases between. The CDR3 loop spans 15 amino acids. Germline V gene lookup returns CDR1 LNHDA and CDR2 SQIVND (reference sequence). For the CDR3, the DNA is TGTGCCAGTAGTCGGGAGATGGGCTCCTACAATGAGCAGTTCTTC. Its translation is CASSREMGSYNEQFF.

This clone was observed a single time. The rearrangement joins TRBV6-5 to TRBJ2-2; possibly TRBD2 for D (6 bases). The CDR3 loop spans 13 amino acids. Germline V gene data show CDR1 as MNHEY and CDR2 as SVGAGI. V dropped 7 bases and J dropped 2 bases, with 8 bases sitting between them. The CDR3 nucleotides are TGTGCCAGCACGGAGGGAAACACCGGGGAGCTGTTTTTT. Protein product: CASTEGNTGELFF.

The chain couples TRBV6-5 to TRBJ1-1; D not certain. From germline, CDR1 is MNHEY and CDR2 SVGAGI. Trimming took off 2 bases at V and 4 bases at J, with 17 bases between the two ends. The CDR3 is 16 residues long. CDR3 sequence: CASSYRRGALRTEAFF. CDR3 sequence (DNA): TGTGCCAGCAGTTACAGGAGAGGTGCTCTGCGCACTGAAGCTTTCTTT.

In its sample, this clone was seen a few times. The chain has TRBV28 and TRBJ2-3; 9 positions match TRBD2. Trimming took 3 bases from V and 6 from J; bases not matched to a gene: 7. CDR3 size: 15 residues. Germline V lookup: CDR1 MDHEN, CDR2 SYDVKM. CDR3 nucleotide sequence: TGTGCCAGCAGTTTGACTAGCGGCGAAGGGGATACGCAGTATTTT. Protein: CASSLTSGEGDTQYF. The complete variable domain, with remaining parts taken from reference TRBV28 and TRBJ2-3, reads DVKVTQSSRYLVKRTGEKVFLECVQDMDHENMFWYRQDPGLGLRLIYFSYDVKMKEKGDIPEGYSVSREKKERFSLILESASTNQTSMYLCASSLTSGEGDTQYFGPGTRLTVL.

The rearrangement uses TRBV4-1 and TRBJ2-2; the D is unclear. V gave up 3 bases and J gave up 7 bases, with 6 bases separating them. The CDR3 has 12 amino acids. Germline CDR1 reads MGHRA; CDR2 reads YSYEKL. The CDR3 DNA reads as TGCGCCAGCAGCCACCCAAACGGGGAGCTGTTTTTT. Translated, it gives CASSHPNGELFF.

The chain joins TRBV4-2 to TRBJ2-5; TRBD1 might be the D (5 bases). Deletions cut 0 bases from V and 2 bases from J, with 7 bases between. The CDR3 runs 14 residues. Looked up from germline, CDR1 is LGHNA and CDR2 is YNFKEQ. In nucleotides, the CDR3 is TGTGCCAGCAGCCAAGATCAGGGTCAAGAGACCCAGTACTTC. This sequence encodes CASSQDQGQETQYF.

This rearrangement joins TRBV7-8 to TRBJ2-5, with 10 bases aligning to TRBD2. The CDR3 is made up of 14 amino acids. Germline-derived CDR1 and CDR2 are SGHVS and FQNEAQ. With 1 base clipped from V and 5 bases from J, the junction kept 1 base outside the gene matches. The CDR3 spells CASSLGTSGETQYF. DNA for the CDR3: TGTGCCAGCAGCTTAGGGACTAGCGGTGAGACCCAGTACTTC.

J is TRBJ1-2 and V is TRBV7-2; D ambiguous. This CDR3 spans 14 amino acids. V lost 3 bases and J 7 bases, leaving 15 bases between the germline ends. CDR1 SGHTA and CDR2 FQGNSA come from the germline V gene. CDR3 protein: CASSFQRESVGYTF. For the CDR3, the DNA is TGTGCCAGCAGCTTCCAGCGGGAGTCGGTTGGCTACACCTTC. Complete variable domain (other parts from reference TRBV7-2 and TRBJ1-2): GAGVSQSPSNKVTEKGKDVELRCDPISGHTALYWYRQSLGQGLEFLIYFQGNSAPDKSGLPSDRFSAERTGGSVSTLTIQRTQQEDSAVYLCASSFQRESVGYTFGSGTRLTVV.

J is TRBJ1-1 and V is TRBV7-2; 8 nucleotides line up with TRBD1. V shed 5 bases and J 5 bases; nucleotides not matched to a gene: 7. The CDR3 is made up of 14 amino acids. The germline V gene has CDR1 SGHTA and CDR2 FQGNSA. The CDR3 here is CASSPEQGGTEAFF. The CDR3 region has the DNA TGTGCCAGCAGCCCTGAACAGGGGGGGACTGAAGCTTTCTTT.

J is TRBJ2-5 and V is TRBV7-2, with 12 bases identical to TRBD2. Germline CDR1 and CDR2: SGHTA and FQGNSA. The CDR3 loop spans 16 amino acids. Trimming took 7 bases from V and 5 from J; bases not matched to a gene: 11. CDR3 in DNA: TGTGCCAGCACCCTTGGGGCTAGCGGGAGGGTTGAGACCCAGTACTTC. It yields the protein CASTLGASGRVETQYF.

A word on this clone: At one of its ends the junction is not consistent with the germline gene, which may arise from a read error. Here the CDR3 DNA reads TGTGTCACCAGCAGAGATTTTAACTCTGGAAACACCATATATTTT. Protein sequence: CVTSRDFNSGNTIYF. This sequence joins TRBV15 and TRBJ1-3; D unclear. The CDR3 sequence is 15 residues long. The V gene's germline CDR1 is LNHNV and CDR2 YYDKDF (reference sequence).

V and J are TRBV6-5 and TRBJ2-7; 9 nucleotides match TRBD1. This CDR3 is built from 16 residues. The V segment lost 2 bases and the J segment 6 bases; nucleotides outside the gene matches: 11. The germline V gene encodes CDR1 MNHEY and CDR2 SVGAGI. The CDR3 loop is CASSYLPGQGVSEQYF. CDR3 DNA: TGTGCCAGCAGTTACCTCCCGGGACAGGGAGTCTCCGAGCAGTACTTC.

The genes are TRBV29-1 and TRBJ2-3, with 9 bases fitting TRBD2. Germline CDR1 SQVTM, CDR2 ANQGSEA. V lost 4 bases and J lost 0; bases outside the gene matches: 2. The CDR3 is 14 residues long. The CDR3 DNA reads TGCAGCGTTGTAGCGGGGGCCAGCACAGATACGCAGTATTTT. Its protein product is CSVVAGASTDTQYF.

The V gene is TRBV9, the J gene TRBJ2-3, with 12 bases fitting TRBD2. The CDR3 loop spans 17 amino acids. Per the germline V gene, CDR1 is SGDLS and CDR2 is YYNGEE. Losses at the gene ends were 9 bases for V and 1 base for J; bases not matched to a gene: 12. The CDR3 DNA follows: TGTGCCACCCCCCCTAGCGGGGGGGCCGCGGGCACAGATACGCAGTATTTT. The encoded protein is CATPPSGGAAGTDTQYF.

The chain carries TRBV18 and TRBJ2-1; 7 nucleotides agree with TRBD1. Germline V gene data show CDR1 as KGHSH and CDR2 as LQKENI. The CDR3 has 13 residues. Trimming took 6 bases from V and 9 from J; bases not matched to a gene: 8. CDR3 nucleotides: TGTGCCAGCTCGGGGGACAGAAACGGTGAGCAGTTCTTC. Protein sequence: CASSGDRNGEQFF.

CDR3: CASSLQGVKGNTIYF. DNA of the CDR3: TGCGCCAGCAGCTTGCAAGGGGTAAAGGGAAACACCATATATTTT. The V gene is TRBV5-1, the J gene TRBJ1-3; a weak D match, TRBD1 (5 bases). The CDR3 totals 15 residues. Trimming cost V 1 base and J 4 bases, with 12 bases left between them. Germline CDR1 SGHRS, CDR2 YFSETQ.

CDR3 amino acids: CASSTWTGGGKNIQYF. The CDR3, as DNA: TGTGCCAGCAGCACTTGGACAGGGGGAGGCAAAAACATTCAGTACTTC. V gene TRBV7-9 combines with J gene TRBJ2-4; 10 nucleotides align to TRBD1. V shed 5 bases, J shed 3 bases, and the junction held 7 bases outside the gene matches. Per germline, CDR1 SEHNR and CDR2 FQNEAQ (reference sequence). This CDR3 contains 16 residues.

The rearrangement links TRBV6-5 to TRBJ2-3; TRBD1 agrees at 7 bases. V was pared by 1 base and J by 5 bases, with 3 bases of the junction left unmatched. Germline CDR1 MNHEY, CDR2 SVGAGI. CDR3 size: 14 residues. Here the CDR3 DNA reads TGTGCCAGCAGTTACTTACAGGGGAGAGATACGCAGTATTTT. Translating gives CASSYLQGRDTQYF.

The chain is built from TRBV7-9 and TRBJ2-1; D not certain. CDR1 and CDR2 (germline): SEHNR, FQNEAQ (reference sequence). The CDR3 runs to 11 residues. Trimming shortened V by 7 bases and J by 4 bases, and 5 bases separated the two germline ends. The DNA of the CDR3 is TGTGCCAGCACCCAGTACAATGAGCAGTTCTTC. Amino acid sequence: CASTQYNEQFF.

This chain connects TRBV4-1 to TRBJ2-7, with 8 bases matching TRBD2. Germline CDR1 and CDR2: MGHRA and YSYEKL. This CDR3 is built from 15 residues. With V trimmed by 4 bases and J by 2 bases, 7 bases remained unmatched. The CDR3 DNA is TGCGCCAGCAGCCCCGGAGTAGCGGGACCCTACGAGCAGTACTTC. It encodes CASSPGVAGPYEQYF.

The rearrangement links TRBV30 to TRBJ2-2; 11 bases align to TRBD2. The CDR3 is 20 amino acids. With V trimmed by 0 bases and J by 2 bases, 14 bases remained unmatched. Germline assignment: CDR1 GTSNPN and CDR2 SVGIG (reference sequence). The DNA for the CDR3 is TGTGCCTGGAGTGTAGGTTTTAGAACTAGCGGGAGTCCTAACACCGGGGAGCTGTTTTTT. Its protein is CAWSVGFRTSGSPNTGELFF.

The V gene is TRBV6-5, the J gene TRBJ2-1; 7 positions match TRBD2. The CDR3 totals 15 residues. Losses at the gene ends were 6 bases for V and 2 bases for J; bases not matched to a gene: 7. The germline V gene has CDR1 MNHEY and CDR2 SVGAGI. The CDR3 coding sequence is TGTGCCAGCAGGGTAGCGGGCCTGGCCTACAATGAGCAGTTCTTC. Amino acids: CASRVAGLAYNEQFF.

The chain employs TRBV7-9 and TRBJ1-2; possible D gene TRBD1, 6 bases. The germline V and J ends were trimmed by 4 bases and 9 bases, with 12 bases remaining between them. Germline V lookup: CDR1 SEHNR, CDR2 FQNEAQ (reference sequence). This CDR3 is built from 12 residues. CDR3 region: CASSSGDRRYTF. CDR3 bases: TGTGCCAGCAGCTCTGGTGACAGGCGCTACACCTTC.

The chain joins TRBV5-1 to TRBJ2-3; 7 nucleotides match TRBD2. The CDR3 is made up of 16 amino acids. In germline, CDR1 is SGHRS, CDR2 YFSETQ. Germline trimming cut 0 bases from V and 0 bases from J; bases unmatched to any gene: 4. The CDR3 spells CASSLAGRGSTDTQYF. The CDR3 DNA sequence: TGCGCCAGCAGCTTGGCGGGGAGGGGTAGCACAGATACGCAGTATTTT.

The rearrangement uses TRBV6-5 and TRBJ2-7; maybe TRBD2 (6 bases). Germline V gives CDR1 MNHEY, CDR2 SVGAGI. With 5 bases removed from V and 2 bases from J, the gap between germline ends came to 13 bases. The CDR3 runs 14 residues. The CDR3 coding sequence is TGTGCCAGCAGTCGGCGACCGGGGGCCTACGAGCAGTACTTC. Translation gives CASSRRPGAYEQYF.

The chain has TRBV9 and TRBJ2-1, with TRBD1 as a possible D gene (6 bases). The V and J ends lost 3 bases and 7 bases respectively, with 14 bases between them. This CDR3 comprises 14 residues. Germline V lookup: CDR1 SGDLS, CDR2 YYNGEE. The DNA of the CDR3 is TGTGCCAGCAGCGCCTCAGGGGCGCAAAATGAGCAGTTCTTC. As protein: CASSASGAQNEQFF.

The CDR3 region is CASSGSTSGSSYNEQFF. Here the CDR3 DNA reads TGTGCCAGCAGCGGATCGACTAGCGGGTCCTCCTACAATGAGCAGTTCTTC. The gene calls are TRBV9 and TRBJ2-1; 10 bases line up with TRBD2. Unmatched junction bases numbered 6, after V lost 3 bases and J lost 0 bases. This CDR3 spans 17 amino acids. The germline V gene has CDR1 SGDLS and CDR2 YYNGEE.

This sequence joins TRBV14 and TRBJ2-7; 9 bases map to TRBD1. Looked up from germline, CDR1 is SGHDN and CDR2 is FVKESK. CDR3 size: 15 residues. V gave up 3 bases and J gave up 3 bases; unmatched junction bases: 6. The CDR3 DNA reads TGTGCCAGCAGCCACCCGGGACAGGGATACTACGAGCAGTACTTC. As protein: CASSHPGQGYYEQYF.

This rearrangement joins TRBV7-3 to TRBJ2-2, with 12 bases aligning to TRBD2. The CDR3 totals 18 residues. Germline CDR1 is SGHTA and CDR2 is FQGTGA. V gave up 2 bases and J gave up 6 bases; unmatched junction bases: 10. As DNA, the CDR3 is TGTGCCAGCAGCTTACTTCCCCGGGGACTAGCGGGTCCCGGGGAGCTGTTTTTT. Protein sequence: CASSLLPRGLAGPGELFF.